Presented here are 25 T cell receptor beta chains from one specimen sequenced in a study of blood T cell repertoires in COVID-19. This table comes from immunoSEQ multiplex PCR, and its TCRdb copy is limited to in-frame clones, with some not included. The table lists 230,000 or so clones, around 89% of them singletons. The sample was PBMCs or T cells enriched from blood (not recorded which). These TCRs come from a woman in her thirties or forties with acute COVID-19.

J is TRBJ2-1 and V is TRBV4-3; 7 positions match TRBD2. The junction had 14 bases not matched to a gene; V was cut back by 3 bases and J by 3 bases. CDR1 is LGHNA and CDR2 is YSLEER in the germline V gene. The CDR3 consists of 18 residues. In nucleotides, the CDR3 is TGCGCCAGCAGCCAGACGGTGGCTCAGCGGGGTAACTACAATGAGCAGTTCTTC. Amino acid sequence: CASSQTVAQRGNYNEQFF.

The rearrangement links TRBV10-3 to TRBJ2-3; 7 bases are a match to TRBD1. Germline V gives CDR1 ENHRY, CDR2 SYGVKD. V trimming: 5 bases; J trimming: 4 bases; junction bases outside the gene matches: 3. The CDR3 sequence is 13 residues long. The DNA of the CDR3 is TGTGCCATCAGTAGACAGGGCTCAGATACGCAGTATTTT. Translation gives CAISRQGSDTQYF.

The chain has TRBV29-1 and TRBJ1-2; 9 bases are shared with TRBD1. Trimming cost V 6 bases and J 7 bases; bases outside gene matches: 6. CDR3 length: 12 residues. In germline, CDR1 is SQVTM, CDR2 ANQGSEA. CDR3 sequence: CSVGQGLGGYTF. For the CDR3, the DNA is TGCAGCGTAGGACAGGGGCTGGGTGGCTACACCTTC. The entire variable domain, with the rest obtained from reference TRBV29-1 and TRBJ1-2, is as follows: SAVISQKPSRDICQRGTSLTIQCQVDSQVTMMFWYRQQPGQSLTLIATANQGSEATYESGFVIDKFPISRPNLTFSTLTVSNMSPEDSSIYLCSVGQGLGGYTFGSGTRLTVV.

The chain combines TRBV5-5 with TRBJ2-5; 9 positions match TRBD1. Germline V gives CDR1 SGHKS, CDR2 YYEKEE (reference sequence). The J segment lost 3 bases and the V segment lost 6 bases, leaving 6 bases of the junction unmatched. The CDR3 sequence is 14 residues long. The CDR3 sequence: CASKGDRVEETQYF. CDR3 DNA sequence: TGTGCCAGCAAGGGGGACAGGGTCGAAGAGACCCAGTACTTC.

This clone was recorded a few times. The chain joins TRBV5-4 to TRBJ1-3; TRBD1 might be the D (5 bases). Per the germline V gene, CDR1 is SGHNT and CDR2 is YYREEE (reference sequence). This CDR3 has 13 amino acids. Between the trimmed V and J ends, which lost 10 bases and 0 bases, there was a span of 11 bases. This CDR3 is CAETDSSGNTIYF. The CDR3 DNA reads TGTGCCGAGACAGATTCCTCTGGAAACACCATATATTTT.

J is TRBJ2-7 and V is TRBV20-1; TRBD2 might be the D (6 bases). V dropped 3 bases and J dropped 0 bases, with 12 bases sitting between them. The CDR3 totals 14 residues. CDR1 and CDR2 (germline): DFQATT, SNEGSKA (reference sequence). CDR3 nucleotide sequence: TGCAGTGCTAGTCTCGTCGGGGGCTCCTACGAGCAGTACTTC. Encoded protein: CSASLVGGSYEQYF.

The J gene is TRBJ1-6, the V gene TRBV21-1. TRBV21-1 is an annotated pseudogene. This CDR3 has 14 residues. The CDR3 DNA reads TGTGCCAGCAGCAAAGGGCGGAGGAATTCACCCCTCCACTTT. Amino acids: CASSKGRRNSPLHF.

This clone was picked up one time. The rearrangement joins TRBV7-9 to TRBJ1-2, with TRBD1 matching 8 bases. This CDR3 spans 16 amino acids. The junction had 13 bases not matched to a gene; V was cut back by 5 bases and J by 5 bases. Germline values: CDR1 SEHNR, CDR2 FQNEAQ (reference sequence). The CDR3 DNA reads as TGTGCCAGCAGCAGCTCAGGGGGCGGACATCTTTATGGCTACACCTTC. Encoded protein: CASSSSGGGHLYGYTF.

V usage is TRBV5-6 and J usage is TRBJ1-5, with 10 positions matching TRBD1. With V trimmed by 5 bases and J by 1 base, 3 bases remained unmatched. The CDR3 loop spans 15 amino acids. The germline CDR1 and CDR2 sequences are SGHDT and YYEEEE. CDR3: CASSKDRGSNQPQHF. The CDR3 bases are TGTGCCAGCAGTAAGGACAGGGGGAGCAATCAGCCCCAGCATTTT.

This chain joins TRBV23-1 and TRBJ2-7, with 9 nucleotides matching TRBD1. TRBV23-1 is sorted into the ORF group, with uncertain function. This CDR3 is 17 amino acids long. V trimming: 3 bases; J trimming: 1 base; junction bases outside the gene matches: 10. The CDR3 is CASSHKRQGGPSYEQYV. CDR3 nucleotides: TGCGCCAGCAGTCATAAACGACAGGGGGGACCATCCTACGAGCAGTACGTC.

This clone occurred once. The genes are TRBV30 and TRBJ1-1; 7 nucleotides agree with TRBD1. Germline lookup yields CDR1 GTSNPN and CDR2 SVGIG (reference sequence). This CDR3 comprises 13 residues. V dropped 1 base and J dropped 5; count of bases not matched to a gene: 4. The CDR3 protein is CAWSDRGWTEAFF. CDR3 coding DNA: TGTGCCTGGAGTGACAGGGGATGGACTGAAGCTTTCTTT.

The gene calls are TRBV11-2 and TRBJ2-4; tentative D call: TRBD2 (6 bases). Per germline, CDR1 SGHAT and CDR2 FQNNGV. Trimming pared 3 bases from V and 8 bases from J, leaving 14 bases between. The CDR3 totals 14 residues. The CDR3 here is CASSFSRGGDIQYF. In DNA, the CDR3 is TGTGCCAGCAGCTTTAGTAGGGGCGGGGACATTCAGTACTTC. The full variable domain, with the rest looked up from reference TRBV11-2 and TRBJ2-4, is EAGVAQSPRYKIIEKRQSVAFWCNPISGHATLYWYQQILGQGPKLLIQFQNNGVVDDSQLPKDRFSAERLKGVDSTLKIQPAKLEDSAVYLCASSFSRGGDIQYFGAGTRLSVL.

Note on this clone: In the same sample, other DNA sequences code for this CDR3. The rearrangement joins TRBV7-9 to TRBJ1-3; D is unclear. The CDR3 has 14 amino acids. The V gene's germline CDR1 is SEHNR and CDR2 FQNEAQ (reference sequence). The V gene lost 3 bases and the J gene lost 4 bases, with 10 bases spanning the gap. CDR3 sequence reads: CASSLGGLGNTIYF. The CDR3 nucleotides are TGTGCCAGCAGCTTGGGCGGGCTGGGAAACACCATATATTTT.

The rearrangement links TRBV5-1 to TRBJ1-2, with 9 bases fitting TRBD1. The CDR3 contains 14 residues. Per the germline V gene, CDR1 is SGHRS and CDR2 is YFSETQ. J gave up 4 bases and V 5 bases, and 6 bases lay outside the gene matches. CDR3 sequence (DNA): TGCGCCAGCAGTCCCGGGACAGGGCCCTATGGCTACACCTTC. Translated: CASSPGTGPYGYTF.

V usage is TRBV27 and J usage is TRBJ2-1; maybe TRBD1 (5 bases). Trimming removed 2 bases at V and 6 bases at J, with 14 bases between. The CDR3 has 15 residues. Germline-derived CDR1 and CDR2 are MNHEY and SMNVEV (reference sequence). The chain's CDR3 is CASSLRKGLINEQFF. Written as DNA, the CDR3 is TGTGCCAGCAGTTTACGTAAGGGGCTAATCAATGAGCAGTTCTTC.

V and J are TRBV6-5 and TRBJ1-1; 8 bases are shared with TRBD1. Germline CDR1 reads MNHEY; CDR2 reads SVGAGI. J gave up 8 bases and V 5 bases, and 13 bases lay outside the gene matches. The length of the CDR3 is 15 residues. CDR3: CASSQGASGIREAFF. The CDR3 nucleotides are TGTGCCAGCAGTCAGGGGGCGAGCGGGATTAGAGAAGCTTTCTTT.

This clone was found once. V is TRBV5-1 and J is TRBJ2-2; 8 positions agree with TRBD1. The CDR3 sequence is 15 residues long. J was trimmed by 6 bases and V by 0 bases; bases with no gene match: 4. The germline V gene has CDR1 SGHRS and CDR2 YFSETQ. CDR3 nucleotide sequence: TGCGCCAGCAGCTTGGCGACAGGGGTGGCCGGGGAGCTGTTTTTT. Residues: CASSLATGVAGELFF.

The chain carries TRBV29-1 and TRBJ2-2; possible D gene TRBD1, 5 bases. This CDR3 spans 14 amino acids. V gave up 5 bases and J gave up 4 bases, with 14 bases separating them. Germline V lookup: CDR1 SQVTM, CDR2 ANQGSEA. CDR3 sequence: CSVRPTGTTGELFF. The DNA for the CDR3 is TGCAGCGTTCGTCCCACAGGCACCACCGGGGAGCTGTTTTTT.

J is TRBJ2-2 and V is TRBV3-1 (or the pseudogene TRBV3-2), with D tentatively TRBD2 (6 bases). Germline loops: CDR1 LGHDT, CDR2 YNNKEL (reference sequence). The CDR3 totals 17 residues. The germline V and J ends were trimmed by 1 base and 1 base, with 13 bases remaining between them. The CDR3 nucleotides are TGTGCCAGCAGCCAAGTGGGTATCGGGAGGAACACCGGGGAGCTGTTTTTT. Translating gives CASSQVGIGRNTGELFF.

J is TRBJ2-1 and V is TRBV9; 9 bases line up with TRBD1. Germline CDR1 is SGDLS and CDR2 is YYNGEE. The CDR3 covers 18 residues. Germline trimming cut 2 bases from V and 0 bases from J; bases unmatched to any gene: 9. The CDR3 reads CASSVGQPGQGSYNEQFF. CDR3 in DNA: TGTGCCAGCAGCGTCGGGCAGCCGGGACAGGGCTCCTACAATGAGCAGTTCTTC.

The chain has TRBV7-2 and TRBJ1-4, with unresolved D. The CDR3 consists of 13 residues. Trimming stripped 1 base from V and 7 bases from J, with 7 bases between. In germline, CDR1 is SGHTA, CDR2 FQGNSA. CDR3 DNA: TGTGCCAGCAGCTTAGGACCGGGTGAAAAACTGTTTTTT. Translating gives CASSLGPGEKLFF. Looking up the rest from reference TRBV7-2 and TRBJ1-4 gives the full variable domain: GAGVSQSPSNKVTEKGKDVELRCDPISGHTALYWYRQSLGQGLEFLIYFQGNSAPDKSGLPSDRFSAERTGGSVSTLTIQRTQQEDSAVYLCASSLGPGEKLFFGSGTQLSVL.

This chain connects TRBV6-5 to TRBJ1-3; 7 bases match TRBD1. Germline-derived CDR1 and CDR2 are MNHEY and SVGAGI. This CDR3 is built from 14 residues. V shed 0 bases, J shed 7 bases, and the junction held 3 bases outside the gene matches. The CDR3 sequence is CASSYSTGYNTIYF. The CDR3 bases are TGTGCCAGCAGTTACTCGACAGGGTACAACACCATATATTTT.

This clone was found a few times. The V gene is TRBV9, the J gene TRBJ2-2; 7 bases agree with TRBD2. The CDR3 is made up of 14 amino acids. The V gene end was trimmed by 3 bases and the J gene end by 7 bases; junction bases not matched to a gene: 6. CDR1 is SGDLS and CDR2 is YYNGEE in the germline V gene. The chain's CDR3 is CASSEAPSGGELFF. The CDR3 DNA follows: TGTGCCAGCAGCGAGGCACCTAGCGGCGGGGAGCTGTTTTTT.

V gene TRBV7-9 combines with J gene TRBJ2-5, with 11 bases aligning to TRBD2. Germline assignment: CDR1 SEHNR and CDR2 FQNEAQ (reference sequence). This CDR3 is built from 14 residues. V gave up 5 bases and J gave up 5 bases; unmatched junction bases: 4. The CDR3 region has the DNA TGTGCCAGCAGCACCCGGACTAGCGGGGAGACCCAGTACTTC. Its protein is CASSTRTSGETQYF. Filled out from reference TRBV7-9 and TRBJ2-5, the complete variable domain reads DTGVSQNPRHKITKRGQNVTFRCDPISEHNRLYWYRQTLGQGPEFLTYFQNEAQLEKSRLLSDRFSAERPKGSFSTLEIQRTEQGDSAMYLCASSTRTSGETQYFGPGTRLLVL.

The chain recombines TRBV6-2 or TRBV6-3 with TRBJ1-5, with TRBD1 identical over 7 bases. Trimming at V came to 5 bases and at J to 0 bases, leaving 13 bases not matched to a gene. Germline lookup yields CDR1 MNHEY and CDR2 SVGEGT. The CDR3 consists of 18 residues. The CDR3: CASSLSGTEPYSNQPQHF. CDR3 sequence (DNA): TGTGCCAGCAGTCTCTCCGGGACAGAGCCTTATAGCAATCAGCCCCAGCATTTT.